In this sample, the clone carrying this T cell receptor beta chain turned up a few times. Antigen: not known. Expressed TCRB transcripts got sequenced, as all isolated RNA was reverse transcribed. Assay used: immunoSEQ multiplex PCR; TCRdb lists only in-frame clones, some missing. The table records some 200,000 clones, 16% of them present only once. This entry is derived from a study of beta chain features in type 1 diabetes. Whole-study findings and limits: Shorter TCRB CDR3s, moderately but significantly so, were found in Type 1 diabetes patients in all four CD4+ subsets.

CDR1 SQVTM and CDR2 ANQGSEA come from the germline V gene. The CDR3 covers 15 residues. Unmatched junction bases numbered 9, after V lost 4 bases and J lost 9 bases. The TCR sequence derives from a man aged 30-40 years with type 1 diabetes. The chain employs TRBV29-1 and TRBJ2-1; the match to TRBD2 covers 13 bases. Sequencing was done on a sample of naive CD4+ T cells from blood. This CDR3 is CSVVQGLAGLAEQFF. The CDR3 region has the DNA TGCAGCGTTGTTCAGGGACTAGCGGGATTGGCTGAGCAGTTCTTC.